This T cell receptor (beta chain) was retrieved from a study of cytomegalovirus exposure and HLA in healthy donors (dated by TCRdb to about 2017). The study in broad terms: An earlier analysis of 587 of the donors reported more than 250 Gb of sequence data and about 100 million unique TCR beta sequences from about 179 million T cells. HLA typing included class I and class II loci at four-digit resolution. Among under 450 genotyped donors of the cohort, an average of approximately 240,000 unique TCR beta nucleotide sequences were sequenced per donor, 15% to 20% of them non-productive. A later genetic analysis took genome-wide SNP genotypes for about three fifths of the 666 donors and used that subset as a discovery cohort. Besides the first cohort of around 700 subjects, a separate validation cohort made up of 120 different subjects was used. The number of typed donors differed by locus: roughly 629-630 for A, B, C, DRB1 and DQB1; 522 for DQA1; approximately 600 for DPA1; and 400 to 480 for DPB1. A later analysis re-examined previously published TCR beta repertoires from several hundred donors and added high-resolution HLA genotyping to investigate patterns of TCR occurrence. Donor age, sex, ethnicity and CMV serostatus were compiled alongside the repertoire data. The study combined high-throughput TCR immunosequencing, statistical association of individual TCRs with disease status, and machine learning to predict cytomegalovirus infection status. Rather than using new phenotypic data, the later analysis identified candidate immune exposures from TCR beta sequences and from how often those sequences occurred across donors. The T cell repertoires of 666 subjects were profiled by immunosequencing and related to cytomegalovirus serostatus. The study aimed to test whether cataloging public T cell receptors could reveal signatures of past pathogen exposure. Roughly 300 gigabases of sequencing data and around 80 million unique TCR sequences made up an early release that covered fewer than 650 HLA-typed donors. An earlier analysis of 587 of the donors applied high-throughput TCR beta sequencing to assess whether each TCR beta V gene segment acted as functional or pseudogenic. A few DR-DQ haplotypes were handled as single units for association and clustering because linkage in the cohort was strong. The genetic ancestry cluster associated with self-reported Caucasian donors included over 80% of the approximately 430 genotyped donors. Every repertoire in the discovery cohort had been generated on one and the same sequencing platform.

The cohort was made up of about 610 healthy bone marrow donors. Cohort members were all nominally healthy when sampled, although unrecorded immune exposures were likely present. The donor was CMV seropositive and belonged to the group of 250 to 350 seropositive cohort members. Each donor provided a peripheral blood sample, and peripheral blood mononuclear cells were used for TCR beta sequencing. Genomic DNA was extracted from the blood cell samples with the Qiagen DNeasy Blood Extraction Kit. V was cut back by 1 base and J by 6 bases, leaving a gap of 15 bases between them. CDR1 and CDR2 were assigned from the germline V gene as MNHNS and SASEGT. The CDR3 numbers 15 residues from cysteine through phenylalanine. Only the CDR3 region is kept as DNA, spanning 45 bases read in frame from base 1. The paper as a whole reports these results and caveats: In a later genetic analysis, fewer N-insertions in productive TCRs were reported among donors in an Asian-associated ancestry cluster than the roughly 640-donor mean. Most CMV-associated TCR beta chains appeared to be HLA-restricted in a later analysis, and the HLA associations seemed to be driven largely by CMV exposure. The classifier was reported to diagnose cytomegalovirus status with high specificity and sensitivity in both the original cohort and the validation cohort. Presence/absence analyses assumed roughly uniform sequencing depth across donors, an assumption that may not hold. A later analysis found that HLA-associated TCR beta chains were more clonally expanded and had lower generation probabilities than equally common non-associated chains. The study listed approximately 160 TCR beta chains as associated with cytomegalovirus. In a later analysis, TCR association rates were found to vary across HLA loci, with the most associated TCRs seen for DRB1 alleles and the fewest for HLA-C alleles. The earlier analysis of approximately 560 of the donors excluded 15 to 20 rarely observed V segments, including chromosome 9 orphons, because counts were too low. A further reported finding was that TCR beta sequences accurately predicted the HLA-A and HLA-B alleles for most subjects in the first cohort. In vitro tests confirmed that a few of the cytomegalovirus-associated TCR beta chains recognize cytomegalovirus antigens. Correlated functional status among segregating V segments might reflect linkage disequilibrium, but an unknown experimental factor could not be ruled out. Assigning TCR associations to individual alleles was difficult when HLA alleles, especially DR and DQ, strongly co-occurred. Broadly in line with IMGT annotations, most TCR beta V segments showed up in productive rearrangements about 90% or about 30% of the time in an earlier analysis of a few hundred of the donors. CMV serostatus was the only immune exposure information available for the cohort. According to the authors, the approach could potentially be generalized to other disease states and immunological phenotypes. Most TCR sequences were seen in very few donors, while some public TCRs were found in many individuals. A later analysis associated some 17,000 TCR beta sequences with specific HLA alleles at a false discovery rate of 0.05. The 87-base-pair reads could not distinguish some IMGT-functional V segments, including TRBV6-2 and TRBV6-3, so those segments were excluded. In a later genetic analysis, a missense DCLRE1C variant was associated with V-gene and J-gene trimming of TCR beta chains, and the association was replicated in an independent cohort. HLA typing was unavailable for some donors at each locus, so association tests used only the typed subset. Only TCR beta chains were sequenced in this cohort, and the absence of alpha or paired-chain data limited detectable features. In a later analysis, several top co-occurrence clusters were reported to appear linked to parvovirus B19, influenza, CMV and Epstein-Barr virus. A cluster of highly shared sequence variants was judged likely to be a technical artifact of the sequencing pipeline.

Library construction relied on the immunoSEQ multiplex PCR assay. A mixture of 60 forward primers for TCR Vbeta segments and 13 reverse primers for TCR Jbeta segments was used in the multiplex PCR. The CDR3 region of rearranged TCR beta genes was amplified from genomic DNA by a multiplex PCR assay. The Illumina HiSeq System was used to sequence the amplified TCR beta libraries as 87-base-pair reads. As for how the authors treated the data: A later analysis counted 65 million to 90 million unique TCR beta chains across the approximately 700 repertoires, and some 12 million of these chains were shared by at least two donors. Raw reads were error-corrected and collapsed into unique sequences with a nearest-neighbor algorithm that merged closely related sequences to remove PCR and sequencing errors. V, D and J gene segments were assigned by aligning CDR3 sequences to IMGT reference sequences. Each retained sequence needed at least a six-nucleotide match to both a V gene segment and a J gene segment. Rearrangements were called productive when the CDR3 lacked stop codons and stayed in frame with V and J; all others were non-productive. CDR3 was defined according to IMGT convention as the region running from the second conserved V-encoded cysteine to the conserved J-encoded phenylalanine. The earlier analysis of fewer than 750 of the donors excluded sequences that lacked an unambiguous match to a single V gene segment. In an earlier analysis of almost 600 of the donors, a V segment was called functional when productive rearrangements were above 56.7%, and segregating when the standard deviation between donors exceeded 5%. To diagnose cytomegalovirus status from the catalog of TCR beta chain sequences, a statistical classification framework was built. A later analysis assigned V and J genes by comparing TCR nucleotide sequences with IMGT/GENE-DB human TR gene sequences. The TCRdist pipeline was used in a later analysis to assign CDR3 sequences and most-parsimonious VDJ recombination scenarios. In a later analysis, every TCR beta chain was defined by the combination of its CDR3 amino acid sequence and its V-gene family, and reads without a unique V-gene family were dropped. A later analysis removed 450 to 600 highly shared, low-generation-probability nucleotide sequences to deal with suspected cross-contamination and a sequencing artifact. In a later analysis, a clonal expansion index for each public chain was calculated from normalized within-repertoire ranks of inferred template counts. A later analysis computed generation probabilities with a VDJ recombination model fitted to out-of-frame rearrangements, and checked the results against IGoR. In a later analysis, hypergeometric tests were used to score TCR-TCR, TCR-HLA and TCR-CMV co-occurrence, with a repertoire-size bias correction applied to TCR pairs. In a later analysis, false discovery rates were estimated by permuting HLA or CMV assignments 20 times. In a later analysis, co-occurring TCRs were grouped using DBSCAN, and TCRdist sequence similarity was added for clustering within HLA-allele-positive subsets. Repertoires with fewer than 30,000 or more than 120,000 public chains, plus five repertoires with anomalous nucleotide sharing, were excluded from co-occurrence clustering. Imported from immuneACCESS, the table was reduced by TCRdb to in-frame sequences with V and J called. These copies leave out some clones; in studies compared against another copy, an unresolved V gene accounts for under half, and the cause of the remainder is not known. For V, J and clone size, that table is used; D and trimming come from the DNA. The sample has roughly 150,000 clones on record, approximately 71% of them singletons. The ten biggest clones cover 10% of the sample.

This clone was seen only a few times. The antigen it binds to is not known. No per-base quality is available; no much larger clone lies one base away. The rearranged segments are TRBV6-1 and TRBJ1-1; a weak D assignment points to TRBD1 (6 bases agree). This clonotype originated in a man aged 30 to 45 in good health and CMV-seropositive. The sequencing input was PBMCs. The nucleotide sequence reads as follows: TGTGCCAGCAGTGAAGTAGGGGGTTGGGGAGCTGAAGCTTTCTTT. Translated, it gives CASSEVGGWGAEAFF.